The following is a T cell receptor (beta chain) sequence with its context. This sample was taken from a study of blood T cell repertoires in COVID-19. Some clones are missing from TCRdb's copy, which holds only in-frame ones; the method was immunoSEQ multiplex PCR. The sample has around 150,000 clones, approximately 91% seen once. Material for sequencing was peripheral blood. This clonotype was obtained from a man between 18 and 29 years old with acute or convalescent COVID-19.

The CDR3, as DNA: TGTGCCAGCTCACCGGACAGGGAAGATGAGCAGTTCTTC. It specifies CASSPDREDEQFF. This chain uses TRBV18 with TRBJ2-1; the match to TRBD1 covers 8 bases. V lost 3 bases to trimming and J lost 8 bases; unmatched junction nucleotides: 3. This CDR3 has 13 amino acids. CDR1 is KGHSH and CDR2 is LQKENI in the germline V gene.